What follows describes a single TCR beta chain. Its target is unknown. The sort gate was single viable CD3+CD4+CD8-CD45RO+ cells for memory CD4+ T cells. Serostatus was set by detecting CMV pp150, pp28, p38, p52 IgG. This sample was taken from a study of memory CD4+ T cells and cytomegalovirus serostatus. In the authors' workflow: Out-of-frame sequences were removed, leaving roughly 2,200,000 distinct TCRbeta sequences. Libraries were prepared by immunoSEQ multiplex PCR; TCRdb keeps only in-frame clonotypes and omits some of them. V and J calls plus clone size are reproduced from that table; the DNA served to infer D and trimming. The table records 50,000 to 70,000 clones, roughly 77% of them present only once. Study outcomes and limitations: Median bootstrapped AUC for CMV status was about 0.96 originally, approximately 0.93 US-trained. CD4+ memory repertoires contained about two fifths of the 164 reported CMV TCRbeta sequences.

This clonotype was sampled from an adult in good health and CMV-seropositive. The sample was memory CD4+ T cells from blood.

The CDR3 loop reads CASSPQTGREKLFF. Written as DNA, the CDR3 is TGTGCCAGCAGTCCCCAGACAGGGAGAGAAAAACTGTTTTTT. The V call is TRBV27, the J call TRBJ1-4, with 7 nucleotides matching TRBD1. From germline, CDR1 is MNHEY and CDR2 SMNVEV (reference sequence). The CDR3 length is 14 residues. V dropped 5 bases and J dropped 8; count of bases not matched to a gene: 8.